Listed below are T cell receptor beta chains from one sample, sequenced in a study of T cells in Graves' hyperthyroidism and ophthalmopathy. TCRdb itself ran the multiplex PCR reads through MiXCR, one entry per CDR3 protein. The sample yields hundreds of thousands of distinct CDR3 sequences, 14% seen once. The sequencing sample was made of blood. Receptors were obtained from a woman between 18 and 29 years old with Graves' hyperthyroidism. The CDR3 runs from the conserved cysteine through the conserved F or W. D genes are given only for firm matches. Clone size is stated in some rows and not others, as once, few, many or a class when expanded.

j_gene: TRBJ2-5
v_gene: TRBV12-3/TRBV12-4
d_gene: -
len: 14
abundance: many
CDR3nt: TGTGCCAGCAGTTTAGAAGCGATAAAAGAGACCCAGTACTTC
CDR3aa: CASSLEAIKETQYF

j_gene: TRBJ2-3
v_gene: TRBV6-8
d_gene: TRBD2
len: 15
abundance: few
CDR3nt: TGTGCCAGCAGTTCCGGGACTAGCATGACAGATACGCAGTATTTT
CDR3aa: CASSSGTSMTDTQYF

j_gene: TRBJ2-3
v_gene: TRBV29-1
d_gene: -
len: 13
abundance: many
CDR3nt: TGCAGCGTTGGACAGGCGAGCACAGATACGCAGTATTTT
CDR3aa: CSVGQASTDTQYF

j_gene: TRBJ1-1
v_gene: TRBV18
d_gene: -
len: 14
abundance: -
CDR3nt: TGTGCCAGCTCACCACGATGGGGAAACACTGAAGCTTTCTTT
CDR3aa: CASSPRWGNTEAFF

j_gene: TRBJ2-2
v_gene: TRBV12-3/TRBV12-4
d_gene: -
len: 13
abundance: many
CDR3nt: TGTGCCAGCAGAGGGGCCTTGGCCGGGGAGCTGTTTTTT
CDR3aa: CASRGALAGELFF

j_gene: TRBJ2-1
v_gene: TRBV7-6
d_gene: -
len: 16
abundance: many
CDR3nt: TGTGCCAGCAGCTTATATCGTACACGGGATGACAATGAGCAGTTCTTC
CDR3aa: CASSLYRTRDDNEQFF

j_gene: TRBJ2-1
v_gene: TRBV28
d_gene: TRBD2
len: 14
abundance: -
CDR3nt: TGTGCCAGCAGCCGCACCCTAGCGGAGCCCCTCGCGTTCTTC
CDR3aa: CASSRTLAEPLAFF

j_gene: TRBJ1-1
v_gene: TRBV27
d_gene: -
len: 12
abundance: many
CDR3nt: TGTGCCAGCGGAATAACGAACACTGAAGCTTTCTTT
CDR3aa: CASGITNTEAFF

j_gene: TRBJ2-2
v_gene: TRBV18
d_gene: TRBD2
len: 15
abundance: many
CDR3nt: TGTGCCAGCTCACCACCACTAGCGGTCACCGGGGAGCTGTTTTTT
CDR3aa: CASSPPLAVTGELFF

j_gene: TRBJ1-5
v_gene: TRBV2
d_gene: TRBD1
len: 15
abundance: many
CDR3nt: TGTGCCAGCAGGAAGACAGGGAATAGCAATCAGCCCCAGCATTTT
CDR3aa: CASRKTGNSNQPQHF

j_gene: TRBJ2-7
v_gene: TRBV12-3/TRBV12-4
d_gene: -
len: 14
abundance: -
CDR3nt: TGTGCCAGCAGGCAGGGACGGCGGGCCTACGAGCAGTACTTC
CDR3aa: CASRQGRRAYEQYF

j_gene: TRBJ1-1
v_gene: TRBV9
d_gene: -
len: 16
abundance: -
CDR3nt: TGTGCCAGCAGCGTAGGGACCAGGGGCGCGTACACTGAAGCTTTCTTT
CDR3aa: CASSVGTRGAYTEAFF

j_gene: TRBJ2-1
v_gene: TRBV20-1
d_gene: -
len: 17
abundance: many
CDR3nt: TGCAGTGCCTGGACAGTTGGCGGGACTGTATCCTACAATGAGCAGTTCTTC
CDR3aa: CSAWTVGGTVSYNEQFF

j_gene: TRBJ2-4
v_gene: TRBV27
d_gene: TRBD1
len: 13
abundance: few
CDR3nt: TGTGCCACTATGGGACAGGGAATCAACATTCAGTACTTC
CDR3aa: CATMGQGINIQYF

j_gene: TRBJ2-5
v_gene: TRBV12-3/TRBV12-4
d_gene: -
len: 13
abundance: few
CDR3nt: TGTGCCAGCAGAAGTGGGGTGGAAGAGACCCAGTACTTC
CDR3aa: CASRSGVEETQYF

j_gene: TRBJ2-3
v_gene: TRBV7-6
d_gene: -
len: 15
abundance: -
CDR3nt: TGTGCCAGCAGCCCCACCTCCGTTAGTACAGATACGCAGTATTTT
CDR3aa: CASSPTSVSTDTQYF

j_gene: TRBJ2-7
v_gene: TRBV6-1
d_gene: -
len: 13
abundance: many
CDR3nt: TGTGCCAGCGCCTATAAAGGGACGGATGAGCAGTACTTC
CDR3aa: CASAYKGTDEQYF

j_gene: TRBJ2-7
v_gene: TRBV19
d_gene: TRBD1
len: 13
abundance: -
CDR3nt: TGTGCCAGTAGTGCGACAGGGTTCCACGAGCAGTACTTC
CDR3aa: CASSATGFHEQYF

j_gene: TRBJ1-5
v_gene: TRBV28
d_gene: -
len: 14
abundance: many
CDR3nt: TGTGCCAGCAGGGTGGGGGGGAGCAATCAGCCCCAGCATTTT
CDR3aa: CASRVGGSNQPQHF

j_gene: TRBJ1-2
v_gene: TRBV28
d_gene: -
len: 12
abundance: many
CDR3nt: TGTGCCAGCAGCTCGGGGGTCTATGGCTACACCTTC
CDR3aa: CASSSGVYGYTF

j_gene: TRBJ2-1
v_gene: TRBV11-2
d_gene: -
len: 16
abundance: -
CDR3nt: TGTGCCAGCAGCCCCGTGGGGGGAGGCTCCTACAATGAGCAGTTCTTC
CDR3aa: CASSPVGGGSYNEQFF

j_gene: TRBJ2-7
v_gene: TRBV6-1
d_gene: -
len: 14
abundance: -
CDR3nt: TGTGCCAGTTCGAAGTCCGGGACACAGTACGAGCAGTACTTC
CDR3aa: CASSKSGTQYEQYF

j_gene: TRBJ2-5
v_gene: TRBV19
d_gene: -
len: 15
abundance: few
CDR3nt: TGTGCCAGTAAGCGGCAGCTGGGGGACCAAGAGACCCAGTACTTC
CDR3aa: CASKRQLGDQETQYF

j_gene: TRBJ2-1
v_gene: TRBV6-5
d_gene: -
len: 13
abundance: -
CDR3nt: TGTGCCAGCAGTTACTCGGAGGGGTATGAGCAGTTCTTC
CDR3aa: CASSYSEGYEQFF

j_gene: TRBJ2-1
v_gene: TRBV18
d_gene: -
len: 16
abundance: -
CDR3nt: TGTGCCAGCTCACCATTGGTCCCAGGGGAAAGTTATGAGCAGTTCTTC
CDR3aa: CASSPLVPGESYEQFF

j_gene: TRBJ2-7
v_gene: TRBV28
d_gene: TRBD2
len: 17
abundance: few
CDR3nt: TGTGCCAGCAGTTTTGGCCTAGCGGGAGCATCAAACTACGAGCAGTACTTC
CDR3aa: CASSFGLAGASNYEQYF

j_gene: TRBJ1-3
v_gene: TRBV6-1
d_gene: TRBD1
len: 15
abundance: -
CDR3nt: TGTGCCAGCAGCAGACAGGGGAATTCTGGAAACACCATATATTTT
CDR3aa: CASSRQGNSGNTIYF

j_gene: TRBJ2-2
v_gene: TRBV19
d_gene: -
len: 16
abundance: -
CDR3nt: TGTGCCAGTAGTATATCTCTAGGGAGGAACACCGGGGAGCTGTTTTTT
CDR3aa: CASSISLGRNTGELFF

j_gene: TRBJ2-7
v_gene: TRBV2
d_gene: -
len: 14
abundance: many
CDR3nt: TGTGCCAGCAAGTGGAGGGCTACCTCCTACGAGCAGTACTTC
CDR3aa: CASKWRATSYEQYF

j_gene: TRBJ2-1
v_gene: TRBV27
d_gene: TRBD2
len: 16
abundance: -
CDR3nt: TGTGCCAGCAGTCGATCAGGACTAGCGGGATACAATGAGCAGTTCTTC
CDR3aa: CASSRSGLAGYNEQFF

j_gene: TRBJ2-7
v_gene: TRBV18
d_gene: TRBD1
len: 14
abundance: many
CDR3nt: TGTGCCAGCTCACCGGAGACAGGGGTCTACGAGCAGTACTTC
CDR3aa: CASSPETGVYEQYF

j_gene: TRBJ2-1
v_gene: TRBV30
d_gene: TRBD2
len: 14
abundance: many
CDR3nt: TGTGCCTGGAGTAAAGCGGGAGCCTACAATGAGCAGTTCTTC
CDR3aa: CAWSKAGAYNEQFF

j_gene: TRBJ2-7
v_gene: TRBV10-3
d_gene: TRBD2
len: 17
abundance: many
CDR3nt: TGTGCCATCAGCGACTATAAGAGACTAGCGGGTTCCTACGAGCAGTACTTC
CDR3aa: CAISDYKRLAGSYEQYF

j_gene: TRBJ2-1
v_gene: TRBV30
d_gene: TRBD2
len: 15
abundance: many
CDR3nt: TGTGCCTGGAGTGTCCCGGGACTAGCGCTTAATGAGCAGTTCTTC
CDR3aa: CAWSVPGLALNEQFF

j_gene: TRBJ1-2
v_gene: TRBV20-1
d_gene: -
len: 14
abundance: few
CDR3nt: TGCAGTGCCCCGGACACCTATTCCCTCTATGGCTACACCTTC
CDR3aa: CSAPDTYSLYGYTF

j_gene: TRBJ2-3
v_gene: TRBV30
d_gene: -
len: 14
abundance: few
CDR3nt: TGTGCCTGGACCCCTATTGGGAACACAGATACGCAGTATTTT
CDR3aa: CAWTPIGNTDTQYF

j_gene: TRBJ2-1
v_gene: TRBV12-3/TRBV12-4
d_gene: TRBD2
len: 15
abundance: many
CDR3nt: TGTGCCAGCAGACCTCTAGCGGGAGGGCCCCATGAGCAGTTCTTC
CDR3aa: CASRPLAGGPHEQFF